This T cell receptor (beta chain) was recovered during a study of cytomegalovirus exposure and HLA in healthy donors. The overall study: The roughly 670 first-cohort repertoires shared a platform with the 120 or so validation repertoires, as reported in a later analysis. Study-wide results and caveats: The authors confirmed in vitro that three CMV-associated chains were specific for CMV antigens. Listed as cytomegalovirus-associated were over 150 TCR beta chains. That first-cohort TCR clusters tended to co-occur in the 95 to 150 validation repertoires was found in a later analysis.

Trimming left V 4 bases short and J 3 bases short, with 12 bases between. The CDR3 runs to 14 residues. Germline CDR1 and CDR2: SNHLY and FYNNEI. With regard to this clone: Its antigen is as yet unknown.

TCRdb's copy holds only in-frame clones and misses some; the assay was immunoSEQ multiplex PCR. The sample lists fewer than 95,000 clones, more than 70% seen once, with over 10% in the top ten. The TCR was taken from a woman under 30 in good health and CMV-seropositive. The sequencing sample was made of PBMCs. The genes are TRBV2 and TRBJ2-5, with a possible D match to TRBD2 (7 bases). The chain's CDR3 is CASSAQGREETQYF. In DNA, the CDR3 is TGTGCCAGCAGTGCCCAGGGGAGGGAAGAGACCCAGTACTTC.